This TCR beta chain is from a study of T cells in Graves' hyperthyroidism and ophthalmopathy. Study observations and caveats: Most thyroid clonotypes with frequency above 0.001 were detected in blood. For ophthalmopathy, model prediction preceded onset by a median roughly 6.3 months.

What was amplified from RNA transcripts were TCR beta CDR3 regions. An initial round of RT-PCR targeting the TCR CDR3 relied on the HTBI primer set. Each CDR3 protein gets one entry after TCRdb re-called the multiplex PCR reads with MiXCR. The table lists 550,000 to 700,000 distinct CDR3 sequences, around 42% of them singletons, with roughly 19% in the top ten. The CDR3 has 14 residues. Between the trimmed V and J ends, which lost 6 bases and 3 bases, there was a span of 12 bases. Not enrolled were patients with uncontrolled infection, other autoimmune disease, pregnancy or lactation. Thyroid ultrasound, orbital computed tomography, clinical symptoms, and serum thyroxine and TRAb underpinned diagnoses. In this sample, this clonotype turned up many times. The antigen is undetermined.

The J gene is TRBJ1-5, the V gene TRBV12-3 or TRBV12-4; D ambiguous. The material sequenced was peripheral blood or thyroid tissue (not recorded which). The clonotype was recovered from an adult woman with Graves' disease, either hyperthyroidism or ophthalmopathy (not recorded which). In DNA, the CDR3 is TGTGCCAGCAGCCTGAGGGAAACCAATCAGCCCCAGCATTTT. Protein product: CASSLRETNQPQHF.